This passage covers 26 T cell receptor beta chains from one sample sequenced in a study of shared clonotypes between healthy human individuals. Assay used: immunoSEQ multiplex PCR; TCRdb lists only in-frame clones, some missing. This table has just over 2,000,000 clones, roughly 94% appearing once. Material: naive CD4+ T cells sorted from blood. Subset reported: CD45RA+ positively selected. Source of these receptors: a man younger than 35 in good health.

Note on this clone: Other DNA sequences in the same sample also yield this CDR3. The chain couples TRBV6-5 to TRBJ2-7, with TRBD2 identical over 9 bases. Germline V gene lookup returns CDR1 MNHEY and CDR2 SVGAGI. The CDR3 has 14 residues. J lost 1 base, V lost 4 bases, and 2 bases had no gene match. The CDR3 loop reads CASSSLAGSYEQYF. As DNA, the CDR3 is TGTGCCAGCAGTTCCCTAGCGGGGTCCTACGAGCAGTACTTC.

The V gene is TRBV19, the J gene TRBJ1-5; D remains unclear. The V end was cut by 8 bases, the J end by 2 bases, with 13 bases between. The CDR3 is 14 residues long. Germline lookup yields CDR1 LNHDA and CDR2 SQIVND (reference sequence). The CDR3 DNA follows: TGTGCCAGTCTGAGGGTTAGCGGCAATCAGCCCCAGCATTTT. Translation: CASLRVSGNQPQHF.

This sequence joins TRBV6-5 and TRBJ2-7; perhaps D is TRBD1 or TRBD2 (5 bases each). Germline values: CDR1 MNHEY, CDR2 SVGAGI. V lost 8 bases, J lost 6 bases, and 20 bases lay in between. The CDR3 extends over 14 amino acids. CDR3 protein: CASRAGTPRGEQYF. The CDR3 DNA reads as TGTGCCAGCCGTGCAGGGACCCCTCGGGGCGAGCAGTACTTC.

With respect to this clone: Other DNA sequences from this sample encode an identical CDR3 as well. The chain has TRBV6-1 and TRBJ1-6, with D maybe TRBD1 (6 bases). Germline loops: CDR1 MNHNS, CDR2 SASEGT. The CDR3 totals 14 residues. The CDR3, as DNA: TGTGCTGGGGGAGGGGGCTCCTATAATTCACCCCTCCACTTT. This gives the protein CAGGGGSYNSPLHF.

The chain combines TRBV7-8 with TRBJ2-7; 9 positions match TRBD1. V trimming: 6 bases; J trimming: 7 bases; junction bases outside the gene matches: 4. The CDR3 runs 12 residues. Germline values: CDR1 SGHVS, CDR2 FQNEAQ. The CDR3, as DNA: TGTGCCAGCAGACAGGGGGCAGAAGAGCAGTACTTC. Residues: CASRQGAEEQYF.

This chain connects TRBV2 to TRBJ1-5; no firm D call. The CDR3 length is 12 residues. In germline, CDR1 is SNHLY, CDR2 FYNNEI. V was shortened by 6 bases and J by 4 bases, with 7 bases between the two germline ends. CDR3 loop: CASRTENQPQHF. The CDR3 DNA sequence: TGTGCCAGCAGGACGGAAAATCAGCCCCAGCATTTT.

Of note for this clone: The sample holds other DNA sequences that translate to the same CDR3. The CDR3 DNA follows: TGTGCCAGCTCCTCGGACAGGGGTAATGAAAAACTGTTTTTT. The encoded protein is CASSSDRGNEKLFF. The chain carries TRBV18 and TRBJ1-4; 9 positions match TRBD1. The junction had 3 bases not matched to a gene; V was cut back by 6 bases and J by 4 bases. Germline CDR1 is KGHSH and CDR2 is LQKENI. The CDR3 is 14 amino acids.

The V and J genes are TRBV6-5 and TRBJ1-6; no firm D call. The CDR3 has 15 amino acids. CDR1 is MNHEY and CDR2 is SVGAGI in the germline V gene. Trimming shortened V by 4 bases and J by 7 bases, and 14 bases separated the two germline ends. The CDR3 is CASSSNPTLNSPLHF. The CDR3 DNA is TGTGCCAGCAGTTCAAACCCTACCCTCAATTCACCCCTCCACTTT.

The genes are TRBV5-1 and TRBJ2-2, with unresolved D. V was pared by 2 bases and J by 0 bases, with 11 bases between. Per germline, CDR1 SGHRS and CDR2 YFSETQ. CDR3 length: 16 residues. The CDR3 sequence is CASSFLDTTNTGELFF. The DNA of the CDR3 is TGCGCCAGCAGCTTCCTAGACACAACGAACACCGGGGAGCTGTTTTTT.

The chain couples TRBV7-9 to TRBJ2-7; 8 bases map to TRBD1. Germline CDR1 and CDR2: SEHNR and FQNEAQ (reference sequence). The ends lost 5 bases at V and 7 bases at J; junction bases unmatched: 16. This CDR3 region has 16 residues. CDR3 sequence: CASSRAPGQELREQYF. The CDR3 nucleotides are TGTGCCAGCAGCCGGGCCCCGGGACAGGAACTACGAGAGCAGTACTTC.

The chain combines TRBV5-3 with TRBJ2-2; D ambiguous. TRBV5-3 is labeled an ORF, and its function is uncertain. The CDR3 loop spans 17 amino acids. The V and J ends lost 0 bases and 1 base respectively, with 13 bases between them. CDR3 protein: CARSLGGPDWNTGELFF. The CDR3 region has the DNA TGTGCCAGAAGCTTGGGAGGTCCCGACTGGAACACCGGGGAGCTGTTTTTT.

Of note for this clone: A clone one base away is much larger, so this may be a read error. At the DNA level, this CDR3 is encoded by other sequences in the same sample as well. The chain combines TRBV7-2 with TRBJ2-7, with D unclear. Germline loops: CDR1 SGHTA, CDR2 FQGNSA. The V gene lost 1 base and the J gene lost 0 bases, with 4 bases spanning the gap. The CDR3 covers 13 residues. The CDR3 region has the DNA TGTGCCAGCAGCTTAGACAGCTCCTACGAGCAGTACTTC. Translating it yields CASSLDSSYEQYF.

The chain is built from TRBV5-4 and TRBJ2-4, with D possibly matching TRBD2 (5 bases). There are 15 residues in the CDR3. In germline, CDR1 is SGHNT, CDR2 YYREEE (reference sequence). V lost 4 bases to trimming and J lost 0 bases, with 11 bases between them. The CDR3 bases are TGTGCCAGCAGCGACCCGAGGGAAGCCAAAAACATTCAGTACTTC. Protein sequence: CASSDPREAKNIQYF.

The V and J genes are TRBV10-2 and TRBJ2-3; D may correspond to TRBD1 or TRBD2 (6 bases each). The length of the CDR3 is 14 residues. Deletions cut 4 bases from V and 2 bases from J, with 10 bases between. Germline-derived CDR1 and CDR2 are WSHSY and SAAADI. For the CDR3, the DNA is TGCGCCAGCAGTGTGGGGGGCTACACAGATACGCAGTATTTT. It translates to CASSVGGYTDTQYF.

CDR3 residues: CASSLVGLAGPGDEQYF. The CDR3 DNA reads TGCGCCAGCAGCTTGGTGGGACTAGCGGGGCCCGGGGACGAGCAGTACTTC. The gene calls are TRBV5-1 and TRBJ2-7; 13 positions match TRBD2. CDR1 and CDR2 (germline): SGHRS, YFSETQ. The CDR3 runs to 17 residues. Trimming took 0 bases from V and 5 from J; bases not matched to a gene: 8.

The rearrangement links TRBV5-8 to TRBJ2-2; no reliable D call. The germline V gene has CDR1 SGHTS and CDR2 YDEGEE. The CDR3 sequence is 16 residues long. V dropped 5 bases and J dropped 4 bases, with 18 bases sitting between them. CDR3 amino acids: CASSATTARATGELFF. The CDR3, as DNA: TGTGCCAGCAGTGCTACCACGGCCAGAGCCACCGGGGAGCTGTTTTTT.

As concerns this clone: At the DNA level, this CDR3 is encoded by other sequences in the same sample as well. V usage is TRBV30 and J usage is TRBJ2-5; D gene unclear. CDR3 size: 13 residues. Deletions cut 0 bases from V and 2 bases from J, with 7 bases between. CDR1 and CDR2 from the germline V gene are GTSNPN and SVGIG (reference sequence). Here the CDR3 DNA reads TGTGCCTGGAGTGTGCGGCCGCAAGAGACCCAGTACTTC. It encodes CAWSVRPQETQYF.

This clone was counted a single time. The chain uses TRBV28 and TRBJ1-5; no clear D gene. The V gene's germline CDR1 is MDHEN and CDR2 SYDVKM. The CDR3 has 11 residues. V was trimmed by 3 bases and J by 6 bases, leaving 3 bases between them. CDR3 DNA: TGTGCCAGCAGTTTCCGTCAGCCCCAGCATTTT. It yields the protein CASSFRQPQHF.

In nucleotides, the CDR3 is TGTGCCAGCAGCTTAGCGGGAGGGCCAATTGAGCAGTTCTTC. Translated, it gives CASSLAGGPIEQFF. This rearrangement joins TRBV7-9 to TRBJ2-1; TRBD2 agrees at 7 bases. V was clipped by 0 bases and J by 9 bases; unmatched bases: 5. The germline V gene encodes CDR1 SEHNR and CDR2 FQNEAQ (reference sequence). The CDR3 has 14 residues. The full variable domain, completed using reference TRBV7-9 and TRBJ2-1, is DTGVSQNPRHKITKRGQNVTFRCDPISEHNRLYWYRQTLGQGPEFLTYFQNEAQLEKSRLLSDRFSAERPKGSFSTLEIQRTEQGDSAMYLCASSLAGGPIEQFFGPGTRLTVL.

The chain recombines TRBV5-4 with TRBJ1-6; D remains unclear. Germline V gives CDR1 SGHNT, CDR2 YYREEE (reference sequence). The CDR3 covers 14 residues. The V end lost 0 bases, the J end lost 8 bases, and 9 bases lay between the germline ends. CDR3 in amino acids: CASSLGGTDSPLHF. CDR3 nucleotide sequence: TGTGCCAGCAGCTTGGGGGGAACGGATTCACCCCTCCACTTT.

The V call is TRBV11-2, the J call TRBJ1-1; the D gene is possibly TRBD1 (5 bases). Germline lookup yields CDR1 SGHAT and CDR2 FQNNGV. This CDR3 spans 15 amino acids. V shed 1 base and J shed 0 bases, with 9 bases lying between them. The CDR3 sequence is CASSLGDRLNTEAFF. The DNA for the CDR3 is TGTGCCAGCAGCTTAGGGGACCGGCTGAACACTGAAGCTTTCTTT.

This clone was counted only a few times. The V and J genes are TRBV7-9 and TRBJ1-1; D is uncertain. The CDR3 is 12 amino acids. Germline assignment: CDR1 SEHNR and CDR2 FQNEAQ (reference sequence). Trimming took 6 bases from V and 3 from J, leaving 8 bases between them. CDR3 DNA sequence: TGTGCCAGCAGGGAACGGGACACTGAAGCTTTCTTT. It encodes CASRERDTEAFF.

The rearrangement joins TRBV30 to TRBJ2-5, with 7 bases lining up with TRBD2. V was clipped by 2 bases and J by 2 bases; unmatched bases: 17. This CDR3 spans 18 amino acids. Germline V lookup: CDR1 GTSNPN, CDR2 SVGIG (reference sequence). The CDR3 spells CAWSPMSVLASTQETQYF. The CDR3 DNA reads as TGTGCCTGGAGTCCGATGTCTGTACTAGCGTCGACTCAAGAGACCCAGTACTTC.

The chain links TRBV7-2 to TRBJ1-3; D gene uncertain. Germline V lookup: CDR1 SGHTA, CDR2 FQGNSA. The ends were cut back, 4 bases at V and 1 base at J, with 11 bases in the middle. This CDR3 has 15 residues. The CDR3 loop reads CASSSVRGSGNTIYF. CDR3 in DNA: TGTGCCAGCAGCTCCGTGCGTGGGTCTGGAAACACCATATATTTT.

The chain has TRBV18 and TRBJ1-2, with 10 positions matching TRBD1. The CDR3 has 15 amino acids. Looked up from germline, CDR1 is KGHSH and CDR2 is LQKENI. Trimming at V came to 0 bases and at J to 8 bases, leaving 6 bases not matched to a gene. The CDR3 bases are TGTGCCAGCTCACCACCGGACAGGGGGAGAGGGGGCTACACCTTC. Its protein product is CASSPPDRGRGGYTF.

This chain uses TRBV10-2 with TRBJ1-3; D ambiguous. Germline V gene sequence: CDR1 WSHSY, CDR2 SAAADI. V was cut by 3 bases and J by 0 bases, with 9 bases left in between. The CDR3 length is 15 residues. In nucleotides, the CDR3 is TGCGCCAGCAGTGACGGCGGGAGCTCTGGAAACACCATATATTTT. Its protein product is CASSDGGSSGNTIYF.